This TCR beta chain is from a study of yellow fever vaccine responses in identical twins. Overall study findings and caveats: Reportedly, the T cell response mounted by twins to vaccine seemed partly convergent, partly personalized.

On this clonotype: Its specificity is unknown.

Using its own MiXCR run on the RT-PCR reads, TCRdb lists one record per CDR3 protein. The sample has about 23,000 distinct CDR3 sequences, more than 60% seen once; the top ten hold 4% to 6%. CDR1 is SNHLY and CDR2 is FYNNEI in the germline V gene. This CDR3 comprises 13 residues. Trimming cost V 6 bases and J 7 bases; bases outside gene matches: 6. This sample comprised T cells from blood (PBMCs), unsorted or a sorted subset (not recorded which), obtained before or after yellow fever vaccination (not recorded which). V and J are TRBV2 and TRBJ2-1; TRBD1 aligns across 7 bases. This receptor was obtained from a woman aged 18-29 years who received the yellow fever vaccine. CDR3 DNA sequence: TGTGCCAGCAGCCAGACAGGGATAAATGAGCAGTTCTTC. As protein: CASSQTGINEQFF.